Below, 12 T cell receptor beta chains from the same sample are listed, as sequenced in a study of blood T cell repertoires in COVID-19. Generated by immunoSEQ multiplex PCR, the TCRdb table keeps only in-frame clones and is missing some. In the table there are 120,000 or so clones, 90% of which are singletons. The specimen was peripheral blood. These receptors originate from a woman aged 60-75 years with COVID-19, enrolled during active disease.

This clone was found a few times. V usage is TRBV7-3 and J usage is TRBJ1-2, with TRBD1 identical over 10 bases. The CDR3 runs to 16 residues. Germline CDR1 and CDR2: SGHTA and FQGTGA. The V segment lost 3 bases and the J segment 8 bases; nucleotides outside the gene matches: 12. CDR3 coding DNA: TGTGCCAGCAGCTTCTCCGGGACAGGGGCCTTCCTGGGCTACACCTTC. Translation: CASSFSGTGAFLGYTF.

V is TRBV6-5 and J is TRBJ1-4; D gene ambiguous. Trimming left V 7 bases short and J 8 bases short, with 8 bases between. The V gene's germline CDR1 is MNHEY and CDR2 SVGAGI. This CDR3 spans 11 amino acids. The CDR3 region has the DNA TGTGCCAGCACCTCCCTAGAAAAACTGTTTTTT. This codes for CASTSLEKLFF.

V usage is TRBV7-9 and J usage is TRBJ2-2; D is ambiguous. Trimming cost V 5 bases and J 5 bases, with 21 bases left between them. Looked up from germline, CDR1 is SEHNR and CDR2 is FQNEAQ (reference sequence). The CDR3 is 17 amino acids. The CDR3 nucleotides read TGTGCCAGCAGCGACCCCTCCTTGGAAACCGGGACCGGGGAGCTGTTTTTT. This codes for CASSDPSLETGTGELFF. The whole variable domain, filled in from reference TRBV7-9 and TRBJ2-2, reads DTGVSQNPRHKITKRGQNVTFRCDPISEHNRLYWYRQTLGQGPEFLTYFQNEAQLEKSRLLSDRFSAERPKGSFSTLEIQRTEQGDSAMYLCASSDPSLETGTGELFFGEGSRLTVL.

The rearrangement uses TRBV4-2 and TRBJ1-5; 9 nucleotides line up with TRBD1. This CDR3 has 15 amino acids. With V trimmed by 4 bases and J by 0 bases, 1 base remained unmatched. Germline V lookup: CDR1 LGHNA, CDR2 YNFKEQ. CDR3 nucleotide sequence: TGTGCCAGCAGCCCGGGACAGGGTAGCAATCAGCCCCAGCATTTT. Amino acids: CASSPGQGSNQPQHF.

The chain uses TRBV28 and TRBJ1-4; 10 positions agree with TRBD1. The CDR3 runs 17 residues. Unmatched junction bases numbered 14, after V lost 7 bases and J lost 6 bases. Germline V CDR1 and CDR2: MDHEN, SYDVKM. This CDR3 reads CASTRDRGNPGDEKLFF. CDR3 nucleotide sequence: TGTGCCAGCACCCGGGACAGGGGTAATCCGGGGGATGAAAAACTGTTTTTT.

V is TRBV12-3 or TRBV12-4 and J is TRBJ2-5, with D perhaps matching TRBD2 (6 bases). V was clipped by 7 bases and J by 1 base, with 10 bases between them. CDR3 length equals 13 residues. The CDR3 DNA reads TGTGCCAGCAATCGGGACTTCCAAGAGACCCAGTACTTC. Protein: CASNRDFQETQYF.

The V call is TRBV29-1, the J call TRBJ2-7, with 8 nucleotides matching TRBD1. The V segment lost 5 bases and the J segment 0 bases; nucleotides outside the gene matches: 9. CDR1 is SQVTM and CDR2 is ANQGSEA in the germline V gene. The CDR3 totals 15 residues. The CDR3 protein is CSVPGTGTSSYEQYF. In nucleotides, the CDR3 is TGCAGCGTTCCCGGGACAGGTACTAGCTCCTACGAGCAGTACTTC.

V is TRBV7-2 and J is TRBJ2-2; D might be TRBD2 (5 bases). CDR1 and CDR2 (germline): SGHTA, FQGNSA. The CDR3 has 16 amino acids. V was cut by 1 base and J by 6 bases, with 15 bases left in between. DNA for the CDR3: TGTGCCAGCAGCTTAGGTGGCAGTAGGGAGTCCGGGGAGCTGTTTTTT. Its protein is CASSLGGSRESGELFF.

To note about this clone: Additional DNA sequences in this sample encode the identical CDR3. The chain uses TRBV4-3 and TRBJ2-3, with a tentative D call TRBD2 (6 bases). V was clipped by 4 bases and J by 1 base, with 9 bases between them. The CDR3 contains 14 residues. Germline V gene lookup returns CDR1 LGHNA and CDR2 YSLEER. Here the CDR3 reads CASSLASGTDTQYF. The CDR3 bases are TGCGCCAGCAGCCTGGCTAGCGGCACAGATACGCAGTATTTT.

The chain uses TRBV5-1 and TRBJ1-1; 8 nucleotides match TRBD1. J was trimmed by 4 bases and V by 4 bases; bases with no gene match: 9. From germline, CDR1 is SGHRS and CDR2 YFSETQ. This CDR3 has 15 amino acids. CDR3 region: CASSGTAGGFTEAFF. The CDR3 DNA reads TGCGCCAGCAGCGGAACAGCAGGGGGCTTCACTGAAGCTTTCTTT.

The chain has TRBV7-2 and TRBJ1-2, with 8 bases that match TRBD1. Germline V gene data show CDR1 as SGHTA and CDR2 as FQGNSA. The ends lost 4 bases at V and 4 bases at J; junction bases unmatched: 5. The CDR3 consists of 14 residues. The CDR3 DNA reads as TGTGCCAGCAGCTCAGGGGGCGCGGGCTATGGCTACACCTTC. This translates into CASSSGGAGYGYTF. The variable domain in full, completed from reference TRBV7-2 and TRBJ1-2, reads GAGVSQSPSNKVTEKGKDVELRCDPISGHTALYWYRQSLGQGLEFLIYFQGNSAPDKSGLPSDRFSAERTGGSVSTLTIQRTQQEDSAVYLCASSSGGAGYGYTFGSGTRLTVV.

V is TRBV12-3 or TRBV12-4 and J is TRBJ1-4; D is unclear. Trimming took off 9 bases at V and 8 bases at J, with 16 bases between the two ends. This CDR3 contains 13 residues. The CDR3 nucleotides read TGTGCCAGTATGAGGGCGTTACGCGAAAAACTGTTTTTT. Its translation: CASMRALREKLFF.